The 5 T cell receptor beta chains listed next were all sequenced from one sample in a study of blood T cell repertoires in COVID-19. The assay was immunoSEQ multiplex PCR, and TCRdb's table has in-frame clones only and misses some. The table records some 150,000 clones, roughly nine tenths of them present only once. The sequenced sample consisted of peripheral blood. These TCRs come from a woman aged 55-69 years with COVID-19, enrolled during active disease.

Of note for this clone: The sample holds other DNA sequences that translate to the same CDR3. The chain employs TRBV3-1 (or the pseudogene TRBV3-2) and TRBJ1-2, with TRBD1 matching 7 bases. Germline V CDR1 and CDR2: LGHDT, YNNKEL (reference sequence). Trimming removed 4 bases from V and 3 bases from J; junction bases left unmatched: 2. The CDR3 has 13 amino acids. The CDR3 reads CASSRGQDYGYTF. CDR3 in DNA: TGTGCCAGCAGCCGCGGACAGGACTATGGCTACACCTTC.

J is TRBJ2-7 and V is TRBV12-3 or TRBV12-4; a possible D gene is TRBD1 (5 bases). The V end was cut by 6 bases, the J end by 2 bases, with 8 bases between. The CDR3 has 12 amino acids. CDR3 nucleotide sequence: TGTGCCAGCAGCGACAGTACCTACGAGCAGTACTTC. Its translation: CASSDSTYEQYF.

The CDR3 region is CASSNRSGYNEQFF. The CDR3 nucleotides are TGTGCCAGTAGTAATCGTAGCGGCTACAATGAGCAGTTCTTC. The rearrangement uses TRBV19 and TRBJ2-1; D might be TRBD2 (6 bases). Germline values: CDR1 LNHDA, CDR2 SQIVND (reference sequence). CDR3 length equals 14 residues. Trimming removed 4 bases from V and 3 bases from J, with 10 bases in between.

This sequence joins TRBV7-2 and TRBJ2-1, with TRBD2 matching over 9 bases. In germline, CDR1 is SGHTA, CDR2 FQGNSA. The CDR3 is 17 residues long. Losses at the gene ends were 5 bases for V and 3 bases for J; bases not matched to a gene: 11. In DNA, the CDR3 is TGTGCCAGCAGCCCAAGGAGGGGACTAGCCTTCTACAATGAGCAGTTCTTC. Its translation is CASSPRRGLAFYNEQFF.

The chain links TRBV5-1 to TRBJ2-7, with 9 bases lining up with TRBD2. The germline CDR1 and CDR2 sequences are SGHRS and YFSETQ. Unmatched junction bases numbered 7, after V lost 4 bases and J lost 5 bases. This CDR3 comprises 14 residues. The CDR3 region is CASSIRLAADEQYF. Written as DNA, the CDR3 is TGCGCCAGCAGCATAAGACTAGCGGCGGACGAGCAGTACTTC.